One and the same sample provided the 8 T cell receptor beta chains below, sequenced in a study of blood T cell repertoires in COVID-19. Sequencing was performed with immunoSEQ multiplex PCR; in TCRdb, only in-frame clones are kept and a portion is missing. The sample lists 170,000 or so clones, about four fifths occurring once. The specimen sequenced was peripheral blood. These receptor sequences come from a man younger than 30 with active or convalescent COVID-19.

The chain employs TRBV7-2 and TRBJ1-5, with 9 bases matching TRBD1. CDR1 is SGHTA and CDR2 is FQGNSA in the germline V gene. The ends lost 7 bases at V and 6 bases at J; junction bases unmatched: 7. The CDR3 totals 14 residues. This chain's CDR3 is CASKEGTGSQPQHF. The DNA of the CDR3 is TGTGCCAGCAAGGAGGGGACAGGGTCTCAGCCCCAGCATTTT.

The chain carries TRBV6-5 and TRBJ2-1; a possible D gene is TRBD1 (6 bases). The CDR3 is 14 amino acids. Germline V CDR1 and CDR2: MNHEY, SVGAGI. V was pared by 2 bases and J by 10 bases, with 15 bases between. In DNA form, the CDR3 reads TGTGCCAGCAGTTACCCCACACAGGGTAAGGAGCAGTTCTTC. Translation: CASSYPTQGKEQFF.

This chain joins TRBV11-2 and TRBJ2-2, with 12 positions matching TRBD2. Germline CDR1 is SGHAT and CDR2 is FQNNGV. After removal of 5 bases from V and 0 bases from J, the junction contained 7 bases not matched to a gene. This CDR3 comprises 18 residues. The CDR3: CASSRPSGGVPNTGELFF. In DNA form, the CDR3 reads TGTGCCAGCAGCCGGCCTAGCGGGGGGGTTCCGAACACCGGGGAGCTGTTTTTT. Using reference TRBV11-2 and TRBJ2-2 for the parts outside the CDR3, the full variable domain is EAGVAQSPRYKIIEKRQSVAFWCNPISGHATLYWYQQILGQGPKLLIQFQNNGVVDDSQLPKDRFSAERLKGVDSTLKIQPAKLEDSAVYLCASSRPSGGVPNTGELFFGEGSRLTVL.

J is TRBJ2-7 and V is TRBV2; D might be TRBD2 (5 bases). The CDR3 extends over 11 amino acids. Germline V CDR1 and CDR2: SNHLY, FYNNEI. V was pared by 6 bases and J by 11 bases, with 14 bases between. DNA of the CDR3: TGTGCCAGCAGCAAAACGGGATCCGAGTACTTC. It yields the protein CASSKTGSEYF.

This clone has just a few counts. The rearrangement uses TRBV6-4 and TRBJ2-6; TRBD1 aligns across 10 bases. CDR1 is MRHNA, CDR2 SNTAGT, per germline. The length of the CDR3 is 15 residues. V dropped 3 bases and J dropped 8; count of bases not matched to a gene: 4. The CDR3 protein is CASSEGTGDPNVLTF. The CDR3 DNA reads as TGTGCCAGCAGTGAAGGGACAGGGGACCCCAACGTCCTGACTTTC.

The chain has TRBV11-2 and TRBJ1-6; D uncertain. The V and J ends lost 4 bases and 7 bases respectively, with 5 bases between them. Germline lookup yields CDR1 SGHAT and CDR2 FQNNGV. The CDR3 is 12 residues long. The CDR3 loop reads CASSWANSPLHF. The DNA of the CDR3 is TGTGCCAGCAGCTGGGCCAATTCACCCCTCCACTTT.

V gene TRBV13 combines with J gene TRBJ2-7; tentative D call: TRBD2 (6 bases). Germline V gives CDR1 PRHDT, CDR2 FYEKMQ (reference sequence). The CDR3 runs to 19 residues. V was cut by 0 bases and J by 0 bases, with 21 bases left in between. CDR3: CASSLGWGKEAGRSYEQYF. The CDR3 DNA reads TGTGCCAGCAGCTTAGGCTGGGGGAAGGAGGCGGGGCGCTCCTACGAGCAGTACTTC.

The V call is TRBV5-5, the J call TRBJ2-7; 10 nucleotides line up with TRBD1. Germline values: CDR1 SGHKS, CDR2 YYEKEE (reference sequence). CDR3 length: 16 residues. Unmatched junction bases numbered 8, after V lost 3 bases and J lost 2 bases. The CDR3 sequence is CASSSLGTGDPYEQYF. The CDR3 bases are TGTGCCAGCAGCTCCCTCGGGACAGGGGACCCCTACGAGCAGTACTTC.